This T cell receptor beta chain originates from a study of healthy donors' naive CD4 and CD8 T cells. Overall study context: TCR alpha primers covered all functional IMGT alpha gene variants. Study findings and constraints: A reported CD4+/CD8+ bias affected most V and J genes in naive cells.

TCR libraries were built from roughly 0.5 ug of total RNA by linear amplification. Original handling: Sequencing covered under 85,000 rearranged alpha-chain transcripts across a few healthy donors. TCRdb reprocessed the reads via MiXCR and lists one record per CDR3 protein. For this entry, the V and J calls and clone size follow TCRdb and not the study's own pipeline. The sample has about 180,000 distinct CDR3 sequences, about 70% seen once. With regard to this clonotype: Antigen unknown.

The germline CDR1 and CDR2 sequences are SQVTM and ANQGSEA. CDR3 length equals 10 residues. The V segment lost 7 bases and the J segment 15 bases; nucleotides outside the gene matches: 7. The TCR originated in a pool of human donors in good health; the sample pools cells from several healthy donors. The chain combines TRBV29-1 with TRBJ2-1; 9 bases map to TRBD1. Sequenced: naive CD4+ and CD8+ T cells sorted from blood, pooled from several donors. The CDR3 reads CSATGTGLFF. The CDR3 nucleotides are TGCAGCGCCACCGGGACAGGGCTGTTCTTC.